This TCR beta chain was found in a study of circulating and synovial CD4+ cells in juvenile arthritis. Study-wide results and caveats: Circulating pathogenic-like lymphocytes shared a substantially higher fraction of CDR3 sequences with synovium than bulk blood.

Data came from immunoSEQ multiplex PCR; TCRdb stores just in-frame clones and leaves some out. The top ten hold under 4.5% of the sample, which has a few thousand clones, under 90% seen once. In regard to this clone: Its target is not known.

CDR3 length equals 16 residues. Germline V gene sequence: CDR1 SGHTA, CDR2 FQGNSA. The V and J ends lost 3 bases and 0 bases respectively, with 13 bases between them. Circulating pathogenic-like lymphocytes came from less than 10 mL of blood per patient. The chain joins TRBV7-2 to TRBJ2-3; TRBD2 is a possible D gene (5 bases). Sequenced material: HLA-DR+ CD4+ T cells from blood. The subset here: circulating pathogenic-like lymphocytes, sorted as HLA-DR+CD14-CD3+CD4+CD25low/- blood T cells. The TCR sequence derives from a human donor with juvenile idiopathic arthritis. The CDR3 sequence is CASSFWTSGSTDTQYF. In DNA form, the CDR3 reads TGTGCCAGCAGCTTCTGGACTTCGGGGAGCACAGATACGCAGTATTTT.